These T cell receptor beta chains were read from a single sample in a study of blood T cell repertoires in COVID-19. The method was immunoSEQ multiplex PCR; TCRdb's version includes in-frame clones alone and lacks a portion of them. The table has 110,000 to 150,000 clones, about four fifths seen once. Input material: peripheral blood. These receptors were taken from a woman at least 80 years old with acute or convalescent COVID-19. Both conserved end residues are part of each CDR3. A D gene is named only where the DNA matches it firmly. Some rows mark clone size as missing; the rest say once, few, many or name a class of expanded clone.

>TRBJ1-2|NA|TRBD1|15|TRBV5-1
TGCGCCAGCAGCTTGGGTGGGACAGGCGAATATGGCTACACCTTC
CASSLGGTGEYGYTF
>TRBJ1-1|NA|NA|15|TRBV7-8
TGTGCCAGCAGCTTATATCCACTTTCGAACACTGAAGCTTTCTTT
CASSLYPLSNTEAFF
>TRBJ2-1|once|TRBD2|17|TRBV3-1/TRBV3-2
TGTGCCAGCAGTCACCCGACTAGCGGGGGAGCTTACAATGAGCAGTTCTTC
CASSHPTSGGAYNEQFF
>TRBJ2-1|NA|NA|17|TRBV7-2
TGTGCCAGCAGCTCCCCCCTGCACCGGGCTAGCCTCAATGAGCAGTTCTTC
CASSSPLHRASLNEQFF
>TRBJ2-7|NA|NA|16|TRBV9
TGTGCCAGCAGCGTTTTCCGGGACACTGAGACTTACGAGCAGTACTTC
CASSVFRDTETYEQYF
>TRBJ1-1|NA|TRBD1|15|TRBV18
TGTGCCAGCTCACCGAGACAGGGGGCATACACTGAAGCTTTCTTT
CASSPRQGAYTEAFF
>TRBJ1-2|NA|NA|14|TRBV7-2
TGTGCCAGCAGCGAGGGTGGGGGCCCCTATGGCTACACCTTC
CASSEGGGPYGYTF
>TRBJ1-4|NA|NA|13|TRBV6-5
TGTGCCAGCAGGGTCTTCATAGCGGGGGATCTGTTTTTT
CASRVFIAGDLFF
>TRBJ1-1|NA|NA|15|TRBV15
TGTGCCACCAGCAGAGGGGGGGGCGGTGGGACTGAAGCTTTCTTT
CATSRGGGGGTEAFF
>TRBJ2-3|NA|NA|13|TRBV7-9
TGTGCCAGCACGAATGAGGGTGTGGATACGCAGTATTTT
CASTNEGVDTQYF
>TRBJ1-2|NA|NA|13|TRBV19
TGTGCCAACACGACAGCGTCTAACTATGGCTACACCTTC
CANTTASNYGYTF
>TRBJ2-1|once|TRBD1|18|TRBV12-5
TGTGCTAGTGGTTTGGCCTGGCTGGGACAGGGCAGTTTAGATGAGCAGTTCTTC
CASGLAWLGQGSLDEQFF
>TRBJ1-3|few|NA|15|TRBV19
TGTGCCAGTAAAACTTACGGTTTCTCTGGAAACACCATATATTTT
CASKTYGFSGNTIYF
>TRBJ2-3|few|TRBD2|15|TRBV4-1
TGCGCCAGCAGCCAAGTGCGGGGGGGCACAGATACGCAGTATTTT
CASSQVRGGTDTQYF
>TRBJ1-5|NA|TRBD1|14|TRBV19
TGTGCCGGTAACAGGGGAATGGGCAATCAGCCCCAGCATTTT
CAGNRGMGNQPQHF
>TRBJ1-2|few|NA|15|TRBV30
TGTGCCTGGAGTGTACGGGGAGGGGGGTTCTATGGCTACACCTTC
CAWSVRGGGFYGYTF
>TRBJ1-3|NA|NA|11|TRBV24-1
TGTGCCGGCCAGACTGGAAACACCATATATTTT
CAGQTGNTIYF
>TRBJ2-7|NA|NA|13|TRBV19
TGTGCCAGTAGTTACAGGTTCTCCTACGAGCAGTACTTC
CASSYRFSYEQYF
>TRBJ2-1|NA|NA|12|TRBV10-3
TGTGCCATCAGTGAAGGCGACAGGGAGCAGTTCTTC
CAISEGDREQFF
>TRBJ2-1|once|NA|14|TRBV10-2
TGCGCCAGCAGTGACCCTCAGACAACGCGTGAGCAGTTCTTC
CASSDPQTTREQFF
>TRBJ1-2|NA|TRBD1|19|TRBV5-1
TGCGCCAGCAGCTTGTCTACCCGCTCGGGACAGGGGGCCCACTATGGCTACACCTTC
CASSLSTRSGQGAHYGYTF
>TRBJ1-1|NA|NA|13|TRBV5-4
TGTGCCAGCAGCTCCGCCGCGTCCTCCCGAGCTTTCTTT
CASSSAASSRAFF
>TRBJ1-1|NA|NA|14|TRBV6-5
TGTGCCAGCAGTTACTCGGGAGGGAACACTGAAGCTTTCTTT
CASSYSGGNTEAFF
>TRBJ1-1|NA|NA|11|TRBV11-3
TGTGCCAGCAGCTTAGACGGTGAAGCTTTCTTT
CASSLDGEAFF
>TRBJ1-2|NA|TRBD1|16|TRBV7-3
TGTGCCAGCAGCCGACTGGGGACAGCCCCTTTAGAGGGCTACACCTTC
CASSRLGTAPLEGYTF
>TRBJ2-7|NA|NA|13|TRBV29-1
TGCAGCGTTGAAGAGCGCAGGGCCGGCGAGCAGTACTTC
CSVEERRAGEQYF
>TRBJ1-4|NA|NA|15|TRBV30
TGTGCCTGGGGCCGCGGGGGTACGCGGAGTGAAAAACTGTTTTTT
CAWGRGGTRSEKLFF
>TRBJ1-2|NA|TRBD1|14|TRBV5-1
TGCGCCAGCAGCGGGGGACAGGGGGCATATGGCTACACCTTC
CASSGGQGAYGYTF
>TRBJ1-2|NA|NA|15|TRBV5-5
TGTGCCAGCAGCTTGGCGGCAGGGAAGAACTATGGCTACACCTTC
CASSLAAGKNYGYTF
>TRBJ2-7|NA|NA|11|TRBV28
TGTGCCAGCGGTGAGGTCTACGAGCAGTACTTC
CASGEVYEQYF
>TRBJ2-3|NA|NA|13|TRBV28
TGTGCCAGCAGCCAAATCGGGGCAGATACGCAGTATTTT
CASSQIGADTQYF
>TRBJ2-3|NA|NA|16|TRBV15
TGTGCCACCAGCAGAGATATTTCGGGAGTCGCAGATACGCAGTATTTT
CATSRDISGVADTQYF
>TRBJ1-1|once|NA|16|TRBV6-5
TGTGCCAGCAGTTACTCGACAGCCAAAAGCAACACTGAAGCTTTCTTT
CASSYSTAKSNTEAFF
>TRBJ1-2|NA|NA|13|TRBV2
TGTGCCAGCAGCGGGGGGATTGGCTATGGCTACACCTTC
CASSGGIGYGYTF
>TRBJ1-4|NA|TRBD1|15|TRBV18
TGTGCCAGCTCACCACCGGACAGGGGAAGTGAAAAACTGTTTTTT
CASSPPDRGSEKLFF
>TRBJ2-3|NA|TRBD1|16|TRBV4-3
TGCGCCAGCAGCCAATCAAAGGGGGCGGGCACAGATACGCAGTATTTT
CASSQSKGAGTDTQYF
>TRBJ2-1|NA|TRBD2|18|TRBV5-4
TGTGCCAGCAGCCGATGGACTAGCGGGGCCAGCTCCTACAATGAGCAGTTCTTC
CASSRWTSGASSYNEQFF
>TRBJ2-3|NA|NA|15|TRBV19
TGTGCCAGTAGTGGGGGCAGGGGTGGCACAGATACGCAGTATTTT
CASSGGRGGTDTQYF
>TRBJ1-2|NA|TRBD1|15|TRBV7-2
TGTGCCAGCAGCTCATCCATGGCCAGGGGGTATGGCTACACCTTC
CASSSSMARGYGYTF
>TRBJ2-7|NA|NA|14|TRBV15
TGTGCCACCAGCAGAGTGGCTGGAGCCTACGAGCAGTACTTC
CATSRVAGAYEQYF
>TRBJ1-3|NA|NA|14|TRBV3-1/TRBV3-2
TGTGCCAGCAGCCGGTCAGGGGCTGGAAACACCATATATTTT
CASSRSGAGNTIYF
>TRBJ2-3|NA|TRBD1|15|TRBV2
TGTGCCAGCAGTTGGGACAGGGGGACCACAGATACGCAGTATTTT
CASSWDRGTTDTQYF
>TRBJ2-5|NA|TRBD1|17|TRBV5-8
TGTGCCAGCAGCTTGGGGGCCCCGGACAGGGTCCAAGAGACCCAGTACTTC
CASSLGAPDRVQETQYF
>TRBJ1-1|NA|NA|13|TRBV5-4
TGTGCCAGCAGCCGTCGCGCGGACACTGAAGCTTTCTTT
CASSRRADTEAFF
>TRBJ1-2|NA|NA|12|TRBV15
TGTGCCACCAGCCGGGACATATATGGCTACACCTTC
CATSRDIYGYTF
>TRBJ2-7|few|NA|14|TRBV3-1/TRBV3-2
TGTGCCAGCAGCCAGGGCGGGGGCCAGGGCGAGCAGTACTTC
CASSQGGGQGEQYF
>TRBJ1-6|NA|NA|14|TRBV3-1/TRBV3-2
TGTGCCAGCAGCCCGGCGAGGCGGGCCCTCGCCCTCCACTTT
CASSPARRALALHF
>TRBJ2-7|NA|NA|14|TRBV30
TGTGCCTGGAGTAAATCGGCAGGGACCTACGAGCAGTACTTC
CAWSKSAGTYEQYF
>TRBJ2-1|NA|NA|11|TRBV2
TGTGCCAGCGGGCCCCCAGAAGGGCAGTTCTTC
CASGPPEGQFF
>TRBJ2-1|NA|TRBD1|15|TRBV10-3
TGTGCCATCAGTGATCCCGCAGGGGGATTCAATGAGCAGTTCTTC
CAISDPAGGFNEQFF
>TRBJ2-3|NA|NA|15|TRBV10-3
TGTGCCATCAGAGGACTAGAGGGGGGCACAGATACGCAGTATTTT
CAIRGLEGGTDTQYF